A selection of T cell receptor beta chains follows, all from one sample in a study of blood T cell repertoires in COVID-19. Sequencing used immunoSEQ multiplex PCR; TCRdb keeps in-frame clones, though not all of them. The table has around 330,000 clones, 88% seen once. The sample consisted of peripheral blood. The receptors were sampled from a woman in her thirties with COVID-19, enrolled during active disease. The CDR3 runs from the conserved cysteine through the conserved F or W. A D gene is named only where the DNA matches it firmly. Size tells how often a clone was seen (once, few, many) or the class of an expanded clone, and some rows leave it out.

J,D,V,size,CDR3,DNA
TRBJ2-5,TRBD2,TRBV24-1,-,CATSDRTRGRETQYF,TGTGCCACCAGTGACCGGACTCGCGGGAGGGAGACCCAGTACTTC
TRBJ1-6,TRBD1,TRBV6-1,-,CASSELGTGDSPLHF,TGTGCCAGCAGTGAATTAGGGACAGGGGATTCACCCCTCCACTTT
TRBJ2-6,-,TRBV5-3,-,CATKGGGLNSGANVLTF,TGTGCCACCAAGGGAGGGGGTCTTAACTCTGGGGCCAACGTCCTGACTTTC
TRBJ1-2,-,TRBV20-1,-,CSARTGPGYTF,TGCAGTGCTAGAACAGGGCCTGGCTACACCTTC
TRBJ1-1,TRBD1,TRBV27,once,CASSPMWGTDMNTEAFF,TGTGCCAGCAGTCCAATGTGGGGGACAGACATGAACACTGAAGCTTTCTTT
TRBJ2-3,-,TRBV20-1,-,CSASQGLGDTQYF,TGCAGTGCTAGTCAGGGGCTGGGGGATACGCAGTATTTT
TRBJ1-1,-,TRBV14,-,CASSQDSRGTEAFF,TGTGCCAGCAGCCAAGATTCTAGAGGGACTGAAGCTTTCTTT
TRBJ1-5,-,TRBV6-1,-,CASSEWAGPQHF,TGTGCCAGCAGTGAATGGGCGGGTCCCCAGCATTTT
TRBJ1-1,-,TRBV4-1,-,CASSQEGGPWSAEAFF,TGCGCCAGCAGCCAAGAGGGGGGTCCCTGGTCGGCTGAAGCTTTCTTT
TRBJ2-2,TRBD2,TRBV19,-,CASSAGLARTNTGELFF,TGTGCCAGTAGCGCGGGACTAGCGAGAACGAACACCGGGGAGCTGTTTTTT
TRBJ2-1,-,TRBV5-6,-,CASRLGTGEQFF,TGTGCCAGCAGATTGGGAACAGGCGAGCAGTTCTTC
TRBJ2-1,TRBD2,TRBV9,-,CASSVSGGGNEQFF,TGTGCCAGCAGCGTAAGCGGGGGGGGTAATGAGCAGTTCTTC
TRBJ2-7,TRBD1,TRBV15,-,CATSRDQMGQQYEQYF,TGTGCCACCAGCAGAGACCAGATGGGACAGCAATACGAGCAGTACTTC
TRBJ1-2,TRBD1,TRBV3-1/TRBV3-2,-,CASSHSPRRDRVRYTF,TGTGCCAGCAGCCATTCCCCCCGAAGGGACAGGGTACGCTACACCTTC
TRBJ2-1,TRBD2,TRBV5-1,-,CASSLGRRGGHNEQFF,TGCGCCAGCAGCTTGGGCCGCCGGGGGGGCCACAATGAGCAGTTCTTC
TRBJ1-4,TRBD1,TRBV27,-,CASSSSSTGVNEKLFF,TGTGCCAGCAGTTCATCGTCGACAGGGGTCAATGAAAAACTGTTTTTT
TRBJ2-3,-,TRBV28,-,CASSQDRASTDTQYF,TGTGCCAGCAGCCAGGACAGAGCTAGCACAGATACGCAGTATTTT
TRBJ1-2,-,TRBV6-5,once,CASRNPGDGGSYTF,TGTGCCAGCAGGAATCCGGGAGATGGTGGGAGCTACACCTTC
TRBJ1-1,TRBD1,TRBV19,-,CASSIVAGQGNTEAFF,TGTGCCAGTAGTATTGTGGCTGGACAGGGGAACACTGAAGCTTTCTTT
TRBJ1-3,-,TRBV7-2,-,CASSPRAFTTGNTIYF,TGTGCCAGCAGCCCTCGTGCGTTTACCACTGGAAACACCATATATTTT
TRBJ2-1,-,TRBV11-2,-,CASSLGNRERNEQFF,TGTGCCAGCAGCTTAGGGAACAGGGAGAGAAATGAGCAGTTCTTC
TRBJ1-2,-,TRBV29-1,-,CSVGDAAGAFGYTF,TGCAGCGTTGGGGACGCGGCAGGGGCATTCGGCTACACCTTC
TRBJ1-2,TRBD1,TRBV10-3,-,CAISEGQGYGYTF,TGTGCCATCAGTGAGGGACAGGGCTATGGCTACACCTTC
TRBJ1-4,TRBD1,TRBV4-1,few,CASSPRDRPEKLFF,TGCGCCAGCAGCCCCCGGGACAGGCCTGAAAAACTGTTTTTT
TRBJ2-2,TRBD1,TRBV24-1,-,CATGRRQGAAGELFF,TGTGCCACGGGCAGGCGTCAGGGGGCGGCCGGGGAGCTGTTTTTT
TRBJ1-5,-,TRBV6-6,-,CASSYYGQSNQPQHF,TGTGCCAGCAGTTACTATGGACAGAGCAATCAGCCCCAGCATTTT
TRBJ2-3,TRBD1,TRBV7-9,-,CASSPQTGVGTDTQYF,TGTGCCAGCAGCCCACAGACAGGGGTCGGCACAGATACGCAGTATTTT
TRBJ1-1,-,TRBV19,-,CASSIGGRRRKISNTEAFF,TGTGCCAGTAGTATAGGGGGTCGGAGGAGGAAAATTTCGAACACTGAAGCTTTCTTT
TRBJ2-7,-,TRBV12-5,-,CASGSSGYEQYF,TGTGCTAGTGGATCATCGGGGTACGAGCAGTACTTC
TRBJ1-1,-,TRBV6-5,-,CASCREMNTEAFF,TGTGCCAGCTGCCGGGAAATGAACACTGAAGCTTTCTTT
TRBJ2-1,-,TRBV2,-,CASSVSQLSNEQFF,TGTGCCAGCAGTGTATCTCAACTCTCCAATGAGCAGTTCTTC
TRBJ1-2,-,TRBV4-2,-,CASTQQGDHTRNYGYTF,TGTGCCAGCACACAACAGGGTGACCACACGCGAAACTATGGCTACACCTTC
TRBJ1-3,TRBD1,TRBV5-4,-,CASSPEPGQESSIYF,TGTGCCAGCAGCCCGGAGCCGGGACAGGAAAGCTCCATATATTTT
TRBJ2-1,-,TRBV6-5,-,CASSDSGSYNEQFF,TGTGCCAGCTCGGACTCGGGCTCCTACAATGAGCAGTTCTTC
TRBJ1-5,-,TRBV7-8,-,CASSLRRVVGQPQHF,TGTGCCAGCAGCCTGAGGAGGGTGGTAGGTCAGCCCCAGCATTTT
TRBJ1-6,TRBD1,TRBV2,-,CASSPGTGGSPLHF,TGTGCCAGCAGCCCTGGGACAGGTGGTTCACCCCTCCACTTT
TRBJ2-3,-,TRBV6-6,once,CASSETGTDTQYF,TGTGCCAGCAGCGAGACAGGCACAGATACGCAGTATTTT
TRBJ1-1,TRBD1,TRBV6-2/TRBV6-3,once,CASSPQGQSQEAFF,TGTGCCAGCAGCCCCCAGGGACAGAGTCAAGAAGCTTTCTTT
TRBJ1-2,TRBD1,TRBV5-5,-,CASSQGQYGYTF,TGTGCCAGCAGCCAGGGACAGTATGGCTACACCTTC
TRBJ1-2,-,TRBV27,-,CASSATGQSNYGYTF,TGTGCCAGCAGTGCCACCGGACAGTCTAACTATGGCTACACCTTC
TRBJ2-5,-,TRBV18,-,CASSPYQETQYF,TGTGCCAGCTCCCCGTACCAAGAGACCCAGTACTTC
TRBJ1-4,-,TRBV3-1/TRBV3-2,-,CASSPGRGDEKLFF,TGTGCCAGCAGTCCCGGTCGGGGGGATGAAAAACTGTTTTTT